This T cell receptor beta chain was observed in a study of cytomegalovirus exposure and HLA in healthy donors. On this clone: Antigen specificity is unknown.

Produced via immunoSEQ multiplex PCR; TCRdb's table is partial and in-frame only. Of about 250,000 clones listed, about 87% are singletons. Points from the study as a whole: The listing of fewer than 200 TCR beta chains classed them as cytomegalovirus-associated. Specificity for CMV antigens was confirmed in vitro for a few of the CMV-associated chains. Most TCR sequences were seen very rarely across donors, but some public TCRs occurred in many.

Deletions cut 6 bases from V and 3 bases from J, with 9 bases between. The CDR3 is 13 residues long. CDR1 is KGHSH, CDR2 LQKENI, per germline. Sequences were obtained from PBMCs. The source of this sequence is a man aged 18 to 30 in good health and CMV-seronegative. The chain couples TRBV18 to TRBJ1-5; D gene unclear. This chain's CDR3 is CASSPDINQPQHF. The DNA of the CDR3 is TGTGCCAGCTCGCCAGACATCAATCAGCCCCAGCATTTT.